These 3 T cell receptor beta chains originate from one sample sequenced in a study of ipilimumab plus nivolumab after autologous stem cell transplantation. Assay: immunoSEQ multiplex PCR; the TCRdb copy retains only in-frame clones and omits some. The sample holds approximately 6,900 clones, around 91% seen once. Sequenced here: PBMCs, sampled in a trial of ipilimumab plus nivolumab as post-transplant consolidation. The receptors were gathered from a female donor with multiple myeloma.

With respect to this clone: Distinct nucleotide sequences in the sample also encode this CDR3. This chain uses TRBV19 with TRBJ2-7; 10 nucleotides agree with TRBD2. This CDR3 has 15 amino acids. Unmatched junction bases numbered 9, after V lost 5 bases and J lost 5 bases. Germline lookup yields CDR1 LNHDA and CDR2 SQIVND (reference sequence). CDR3 amino acids: CASSSGLAGVDEQYF. CDR3 nucleotides: TGTGCCAGTAGTTCGGGGCTAGCGGGAGTTGACGAGCAGTACTTC.

The chain combines TRBV29-1 with TRBJ2-1; 8 bases align to TRBD2. The CDR3 has 14 residues. The V segment lost 4 bases and the J segment 3 bases; nucleotides outside the gene matches: 5. CDR1 and CDR2 (germline): SQVTM, ANQGSEA. Here the CDR3 reads CSVAAGGFYNEQFF. CDR3 coding DNA: TGCAGCGTTGCGGCGGGAGGATTCTACAATGAGCAGTTCTTC.

The chain is built from TRBV28 and TRBJ2-7; perhaps TRBD2 as D (5 bases). The V and J ends lost 6 bases and 0 bases respectively, with 6 bases between them. CDR1 is MDHEN, CDR2 SYDVKM, per germline. This CDR3 has 12 amino acids. The CDR3 is CASRGSSYEQYF. The CDR3 region has the DNA TGTGCCAGCAGGGGGAGCTCCTACGAGCAGTACTTC.